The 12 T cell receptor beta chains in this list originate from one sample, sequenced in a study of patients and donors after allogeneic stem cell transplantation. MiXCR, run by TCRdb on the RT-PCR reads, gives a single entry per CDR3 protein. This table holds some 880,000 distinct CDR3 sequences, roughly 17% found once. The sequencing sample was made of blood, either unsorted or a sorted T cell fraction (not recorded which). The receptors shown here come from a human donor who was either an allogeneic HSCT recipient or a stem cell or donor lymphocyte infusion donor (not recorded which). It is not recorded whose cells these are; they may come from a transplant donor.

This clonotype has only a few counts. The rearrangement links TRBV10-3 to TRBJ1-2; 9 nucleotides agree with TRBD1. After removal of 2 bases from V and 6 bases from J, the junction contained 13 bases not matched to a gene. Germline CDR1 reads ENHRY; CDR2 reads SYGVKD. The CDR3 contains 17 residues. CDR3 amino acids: CAISERGQGGPGHGYTF. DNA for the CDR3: TGTGCCATCAGTGAGCGGGGACAGGGTGGGCCGGGTCATGGCTACACCTTC.

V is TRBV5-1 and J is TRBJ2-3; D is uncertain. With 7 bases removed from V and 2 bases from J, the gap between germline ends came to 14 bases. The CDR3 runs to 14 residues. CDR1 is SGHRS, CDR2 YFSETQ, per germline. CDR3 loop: CASLSAEHTDTQYF. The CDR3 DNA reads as TGCGCCAGCCTCAGTGCGGAGCACACAGATACGCAGTATTTT.

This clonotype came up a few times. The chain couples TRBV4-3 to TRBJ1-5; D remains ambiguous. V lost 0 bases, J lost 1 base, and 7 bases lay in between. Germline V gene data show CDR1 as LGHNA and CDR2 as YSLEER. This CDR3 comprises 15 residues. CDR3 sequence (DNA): TGCGCCAGCAGCCAAGAACCCTCAAGCAATCAGCCCCAGCATTTT. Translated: CASSQEPSSNQPQHF.

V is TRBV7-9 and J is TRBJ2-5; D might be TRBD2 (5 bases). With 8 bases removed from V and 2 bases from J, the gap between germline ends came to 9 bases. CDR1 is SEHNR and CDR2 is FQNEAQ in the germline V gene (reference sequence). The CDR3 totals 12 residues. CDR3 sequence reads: CASSGLQETQYF. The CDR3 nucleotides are TGTGCCAGCTCTGGACTGCAAGAGACCCAGTACTTC. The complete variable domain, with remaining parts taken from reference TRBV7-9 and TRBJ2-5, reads DTGVSQNPRHKITKRGQNVTFRCDPISEHNRLYWYRQTLGQGPEFLTYFQNEAQLEKSRLLSDRFSAERPKGSFSTLEIQRTEQGDSAMYLCASSGLQETQYFGPGTRLLVL.

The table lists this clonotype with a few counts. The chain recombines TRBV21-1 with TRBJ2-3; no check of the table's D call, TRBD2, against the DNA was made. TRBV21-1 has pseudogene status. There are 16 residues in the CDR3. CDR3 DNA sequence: TGTGCCAGCAGCAAGGCTAGCGGGGGGGAGGCAAATACGCAGTATTTT. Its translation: CASSKASGGEANTQYF.

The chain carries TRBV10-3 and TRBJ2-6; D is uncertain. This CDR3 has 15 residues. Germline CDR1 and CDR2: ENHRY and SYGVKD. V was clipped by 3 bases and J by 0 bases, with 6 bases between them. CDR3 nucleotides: TGTGCCATCAGTGAACCCGGCTCTGGGGCCAACGTCCTGACTTTC. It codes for CAISEPGSGANVLTF.

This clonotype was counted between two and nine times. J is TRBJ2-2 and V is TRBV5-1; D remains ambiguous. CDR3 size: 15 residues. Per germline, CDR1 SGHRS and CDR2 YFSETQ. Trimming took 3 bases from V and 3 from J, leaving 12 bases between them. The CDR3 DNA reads TGCGCCAGCAGCTGGGGTCAAGGTTACACCGGGGAGCTGTTTTTT. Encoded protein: CASSWGQGYTGELFF. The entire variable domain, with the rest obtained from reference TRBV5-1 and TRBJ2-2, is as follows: KAGVTQTPRYLIKTRGQQVTLSCSPISGHRSVSWYQQTPGQGLQFLFEYFSETQRNKGNFPGRFSGRQFSNSRSEMNVSTLELGDSALYLCASSWGQGYTGELFFGEGSRLTVL.

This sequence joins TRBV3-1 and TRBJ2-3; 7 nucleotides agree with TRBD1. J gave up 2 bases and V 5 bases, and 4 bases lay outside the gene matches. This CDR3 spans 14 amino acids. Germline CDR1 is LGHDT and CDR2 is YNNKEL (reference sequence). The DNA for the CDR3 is TGTGCCAGCAGCAACAGGGGAAACACAGATACGCAGTATTTT. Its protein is CASSNRGNTDTQYF.

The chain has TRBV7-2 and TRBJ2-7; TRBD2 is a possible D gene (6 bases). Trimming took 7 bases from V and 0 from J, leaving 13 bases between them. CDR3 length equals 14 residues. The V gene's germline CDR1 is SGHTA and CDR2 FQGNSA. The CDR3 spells CASTRDFLSYEQYF. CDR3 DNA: TGTGCCAGCACCAGGGACTTTCTCTCCTACGAGCAGTACTTC.

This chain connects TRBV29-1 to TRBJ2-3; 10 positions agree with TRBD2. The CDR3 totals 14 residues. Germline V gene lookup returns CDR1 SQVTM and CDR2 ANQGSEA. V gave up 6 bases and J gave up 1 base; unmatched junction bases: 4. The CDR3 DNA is TGCAGCGTGAATCTAGCGGGGGGCACAGATACGCAGTATTTT. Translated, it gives CSVNLAGGTDTQYF.

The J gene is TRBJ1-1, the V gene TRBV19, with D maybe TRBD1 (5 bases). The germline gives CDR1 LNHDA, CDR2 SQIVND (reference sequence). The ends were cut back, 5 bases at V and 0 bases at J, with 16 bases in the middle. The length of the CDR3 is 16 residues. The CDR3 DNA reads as TGTGCCAGTAGTTACGGGGGGGACTACATGAACACTGAAGCTTTCTTT. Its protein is CASSYGGDYMNTEAFF.

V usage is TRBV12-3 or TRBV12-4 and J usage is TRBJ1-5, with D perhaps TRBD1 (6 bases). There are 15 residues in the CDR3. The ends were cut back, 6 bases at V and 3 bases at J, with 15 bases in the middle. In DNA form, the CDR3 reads TGTGCCAGCAGCCCCGGACAGATTTCCAATCAGCCCCAGCATTTT. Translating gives CASSPGQISNQPQHF.